This T cell receptor (beta chain) was obtained from a study of cytomegalovirus exposure and HLA in healthy donors. PCR was performed using 60 Vbeta and 13 Jbeta primers. Generated by immunoSEQ multiplex PCR, the TCRdb table keeps only in-frame clones and is missing some. In total, the table holds 150,000 to 200,000 clones. The sample consisted of PBMCs. The receptor's source is a woman younger than 35 in good health and CMV-seropositive.

This CDR3 reads CASSPWGAVGTEAFF. In nucleotides, the CDR3 is TGTGCCAGCTCACCATGGGGAGCGGTTGGCACTGAAGCTTTCTTT. The chain joins TRBV18 to TRBJ1-1; no clear D gene. V shed 2 bases and J shed 4 bases, with 14 bases lying between them. Looked up from germline, CDR1 is KGHSH and CDR2 is LQKENI. The CDR3 spans 15 residues. The full variable domain, with the rest looked up from reference TRBV18 and TRBJ1-1, is NAGVMQNPRHLVRRRGQEARLRCSPMKGHSHVYWYRQLPEEGLKFMVYLQKENIIDESGMPKERFSAEFPKEGPSILRIQQVVRGDSAAYFCASSPWGAVGTEAFFGQGTRLTVV.